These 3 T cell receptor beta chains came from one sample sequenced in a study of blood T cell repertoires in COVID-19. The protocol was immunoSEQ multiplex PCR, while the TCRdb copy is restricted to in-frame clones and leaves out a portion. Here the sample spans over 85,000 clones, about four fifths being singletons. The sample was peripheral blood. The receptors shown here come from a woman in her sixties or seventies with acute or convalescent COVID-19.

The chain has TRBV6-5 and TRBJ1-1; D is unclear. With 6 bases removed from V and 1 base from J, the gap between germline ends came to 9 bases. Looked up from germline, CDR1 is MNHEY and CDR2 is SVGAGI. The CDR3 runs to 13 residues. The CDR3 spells CASSEVTNTEAFF. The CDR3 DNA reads TGTGCCAGCAGCGAGGTCACGAACACTGAAGCTTTCTTT.

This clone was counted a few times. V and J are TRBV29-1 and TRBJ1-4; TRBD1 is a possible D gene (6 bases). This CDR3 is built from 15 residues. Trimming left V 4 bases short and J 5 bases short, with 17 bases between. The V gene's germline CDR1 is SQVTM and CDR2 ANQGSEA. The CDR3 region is CSVAYTWQGNEKLFF. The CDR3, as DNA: TGCAGCGTTGCTTATACATGGCAGGGGAATGAAAAACTGTTTTTT.

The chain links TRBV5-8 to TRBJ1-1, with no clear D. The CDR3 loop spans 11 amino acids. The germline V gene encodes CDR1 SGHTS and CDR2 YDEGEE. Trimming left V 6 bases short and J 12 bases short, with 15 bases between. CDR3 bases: TGTGCCAGCAACCTGTGGCGGGAACCTTTCTTT. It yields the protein CASNLWREPFF.